These 24 T cell receptor beta chains came from one sample sequenced in a study of Ad26.COV2.S vaccination and SARS-CoV-2 variants. Treatment in this sample: roughly 18 received Ad26.COV2.S at low or high dose, single or two shots; roughly five received placebo; per-sample allocation not given. Repertoires come from day 63 after the first vaccine or placebo injection. Produced via immunoSEQ multiplex PCR; TCRdb's table is partial and in-frame only. The table includes about 350,000 clones, 88% detected once. Sequences were derived from peripheral blood, sampled in a trial of Ad26.COV2.S vaccine versus placebo. These receptors all stem from a person aged 18-65 years who received the Ad26.COV2.S COVID-19 vaccine or a placebo.

V and J are TRBV9 and TRBJ2-5; 8 bases are shared with TRBD1. This CDR3 is 14 amino acids long. Germline CDR1 is SGDLS and CDR2 is YYNGEE. Unmatched junction bases numbered 7, after V lost 4 bases and J lost 5 bases. The CDR3 region is CASSPLDRVETQYF. The CDR3 nucleotides are TGTGCCAGCAGCCCCCTGGACAGGGTCGAGACCCAGTACTTC.

The V and J genes are TRBV6-1 and TRBJ2-6; TRBD2 matches 10 bases. V shed 4 bases, J shed 1 base, and the junction held 4 bases outside the gene matches. Per the germline V gene, CDR1 is MNHNS and CDR2 is SASEGT. The CDR3 has 17 amino acids. CDR3 sequence (DNA): TGTGCCAGCAGTGGGACTAGCGGAATGTCTGGGGCCAACGTCCTGACTTTC. Protein sequence: CASSGTSGMSGANVLTF.

The rearrangement links TRBV5-4 to TRBJ2-7, with unresolved D. In germline, CDR1 is SGHNT, CDR2 YYREEE (reference sequence). CDR3 size: 12 residues. V was clipped by 1 base and J by 5 bases, with 7 bases between them. The CDR3 region is CASSLWQNEQYF. The CDR3 coding sequence is TGTGCCAGCAGCTTGTGGCAGAACGAGCAGTACTTC.

The V and J genes are TRBV11-2 and TRBJ1-6; D unclear. The germline CDR1 and CDR2 sequences are SGHAT and FQNNGV. The V end lost 5 bases, the J end lost 7 bases, and 15 bases lay between the germline ends. The CDR3 has 15 amino acids. This CDR3 reads CASSSMGMRNSPLHF. The DNA for the CDR3 is TGTGCCAGCAGCAGCATGGGAATGAGGAATTCACCCCTCCACTTT.

This rearrangement joins TRBV28 to TRBJ2-2, with 8 positions matching TRBD2. The ends lost 5 bases at V and 5 bases at J; junction bases unmatched: 7. CDR1 is MDHEN and CDR2 is SYDVKM in the germline V gene. The CDR3 contains 15 residues. The CDR3 loop reads CASSLAGGRTGELFF. The DNA for the CDR3 is TGTGCCAGCAGTCTTGCGGGAGGTAGGACCGGGGAGCTGTTTTTT.

This clone was picked up a small number of times. This chain uses TRBV21-1 with TRBJ1-6; the table's TRBD1 call for D was not verified on the DNA. TRBV21-1 has pseudogene status. The CDR3 has 18 amino acids. The CDR3 region is CASSNPQYGTVYNSPLHF. In DNA form, the CDR3 reads TGTGCCAGCAGCAATCCCCAATATGGGACAGTCTATAATTCACCCCTCCACTTT.

The chain carries TRBV9 and TRBJ2-2; tentative D call: TRBD2 (5 bases). This CDR3 spans 16 amino acids. V was shortened by 0 bases and J by 5 bases, with 14 bases between the two germline ends. Looked up from germline, CDR1 is SGDLS and CDR2 is YYNGEE. In DNA form, the CDR3 reads TGTGCCAGCAGCGTAGTGTCTAGCACCCCTACCGGGGAGCTGTTTTTT. Encoded protein: CASSVVSSTPTGELFF.

The V gene is TRBV27, the J gene TRBJ2-3; D perhaps matches TRBD2 (5 bases). V lost 3 bases to trimming and J lost 1 base, with 11 bases between them. The CDR3 runs to 15 residues. Germline V gene sequence: CDR1 MNHEY, CDR2 SMNVEV (reference sequence). The CDR3 DNA reads TGTGCCAGCAGTTTGAGGCAGAGGGGCACAGATACGCAGTATTTT. Protein sequence: CASSLRQRGTDTQYF.

This chain connects TRBV30 to TRBJ1-2; TRBD1 matches 7 bases. The CDR3 sequence is 14 residues long. Trimming took 3 bases from V and 4 from J; bases not matched to a gene: 8. Germline values: CDR1 GTSNPN, CDR2 SVGIG (reference sequence). The CDR3 region has the DNA TGTGCCTGGAGATTGGCAGGGGGACTCTATGGCTACACCTTC. Translation: CAWRLAGGLYGYTF.

This clone has a single count. This chain connects TRBV2 to TRBJ1-6, with D hard to call. V was pared by 2 bases and J by 5 bases, with 10 bases between. Germline CDR1 reads SNHLY; CDR2 reads FYNNEI. The CDR3 has 15 residues. The chain's CDR3 is CASSEFLSNNSPLHF. The CDR3 region has the DNA TGTGCCAGCAGTGAATTCCTCAGCAATAATTCACCCCTCCACTTT.

J is TRBJ1-5 and V is TRBV5-1; D ambiguous. V shed 0 bases and J shed 7 bases, with 14 bases lying between them. CDR1 is SGHRS, CDR2 YFSETQ, per germline. The CDR3 is 15 amino acids. The DNA of the CDR3 is TGCGCCAGCAGCTTGGGGGAGGTTGTTTCCCAGCCCCAGCATTTT. Amino acid sequence: CASSLGEVVSQPQHF.

V is TRBV10-3 and J is TRBJ2-5; a possible D gene is TRBD2 (6 bases). Trimming removed 0 bases at V and 5 bases at J, with 16 bases between. The CDR3 consists of 16 residues. CDR1 is ENHRY, CDR2 SYGVKD, per germline. CDR3 sequence reads: CAISESRGGMGETQYF. CDR3 coding DNA: TGTGCCATCAGTGAGTCGAGGGGCGGGATGGGGGAGACCCAGTACTTC.

J is TRBJ2-2 and V is TRBV6-5; D call uncertain. The CDR3 is 13 residues long. The germline V gene encodes CDR1 MNHEY and CDR2 SVGAGI. V was trimmed by 4 bases and J by 4 bases, leaving 7 bases between them. The CDR3 protein is CASSFQSTGELFF. The CDR3 coding sequence is TGTGCCAGCAGTTTTCAATCCACCGGGGAGCTGTTTTTT.

The V call is TRBV9, the J call TRBJ2-7, with D tentatively TRBD2 (6 bases). This CDR3 is 14 amino acids long. Per germline, CDR1 SGDLS and CDR2 YYNGEE. Trimming cost V 0 bases and J 7 bases, with 14 bases left between them. The DNA of the CDR3 is TGTGCCAGCAGCGTAGGGCAGGCCCGGGGGGAGCAGTACTTC. Translated, it gives CASSVGQARGEQYF. The full variable domain, in which reference TRBV9 and TRBJ2-7 provide the parts outside the CDR3, is DSGVTQTPKHLITATGQRVTLRCSPRSGDLSVYWYQQSLDQGLQFLIQYYNGEERAKGNILERFSAQQFPDLHSELNLSSLELGDSALYFCASSVGQARGEQYFGPGTRLTVT.

This rearrangement joins TRBV30 to TRBJ1-2; 12 bases agree with TRBD1. This CDR3 has 13 amino acids. Germline V lookup: CDR1 GTSNPN, CDR2 SVGIG (reference sequence). The V gene end was trimmed by 5 bases and the J gene end by 8 bases; junction bases not matched to a gene: 6. CDR3 region: CAWAGTGGQGYTF. The CDR3 bases are TGTGCCTGGGCCGGGACAGGGGGCCAGGGCTACACCTTC.

The chain recombines TRBV23-1 with TRBJ1-1; D ambiguous. TRBV23-1 is marked as an open reading frame, function uncertain. The CDR3 is 16 residues long. The V end was cut by 7 bases, the J end by 3 bases, with 21 bases between. CDR3 sequence reads: CASTRRRRTAYTEAFF. DNA of the CDR3: TGCGCCAGCACCAGAAGACGTAGGACGGCCTACACTGAAGCTTTCTTT.

This clone has only a few counts. V gene TRBV4-3 combines with J gene TRBJ1-3; tentatively, D is TRBD1 (5 bases). The CDR3 has 15 residues. Germline V gene lookup returns CDR1 LGHNA and CDR2 YSLEER. V gave up 1 base and J gave up 3 bases, with 10 bases separating them. CDR3 sequence (DNA): TGCGCCAGCAGCCAAGGTGGGGGGTTTGGAAACACCATATATTTT. Translation: CASSQGGGFGNTIYF.

The gene calls are TRBV6-5 and TRBJ2-3, with D uncertain. Germline lookup yields CDR1 MNHEY and CDR2 SVGAGI. V was clipped by 8 bases and J by 6 bases, with 12 bases between them. The CDR3 is made up of 12 amino acids. In DNA, the CDR3 is TGTGCCAGCTCTAGGGTGGGGGATACGCAGTATTTT. It translates to CASSRVGDTQYF.

Regarding this clone: Possible read error: a much larger clone is one base away. The J gene is TRBJ1-1, the V gene TRBV30, with unresolved D. Trimming shortened V by 5 bases and J by 1 base, and 5 bases separated the two germline ends. Germline CDR1 reads GTSNPN; CDR2 reads SVGIG (reference sequence). This CDR3 has 11 residues. The CDR3 region has the DNA TGTGCCTGGGCAGGGAACACTGAAGCTTTCTTT. The encoded protein is CAWAGNTEAFF.

This chain links TRBV19 with TRBJ2-2, with D hard to call. Germline CDR1 LNHDA, CDR2 SQIVND (reference sequence). Deletions cut 1 base from V and 0 bases from J, with 6 bases between. This CDR3 is built from 15 residues. The CDR3 DNA reads as TGTGCCAGTAGTATAGCCCAGGCGAACACCGGGGAGCTGTTTTTT. Translated: CASSIAQANTGELFF.

Only a few counts were recorded for this clone. The chain links TRBV2 to TRBJ1-5; D not resolved. The CDR3 has 13 amino acids. V lost 3 bases to trimming and J lost 3 bases, with 6 bases between them. Germline CDR1 reads SNHLY; CDR2 reads FYNNEI. The CDR3 spells CASSDQVNQPQHF. CDR3 DNA: TGTGCCAGCAGTGATCAGGTCAATCAGCCCCAGCATTTT.

V is TRBV9 and J is TRBJ2-2; the D gene could be TRBD1 or TRBD2 (5 bases each). Trimming took 4 bases from V and 4 from J, leaving 14 bases between them. The CDR3 length is 15 residues. From germline, CDR1 is SGDLS and CDR2 YYNGEE. This CDR3 reads CASSPSWGTTGELFF. CDR3 bases: TGTGCCAGCAGCCCTAGTTGGGGGACCACCGGGGAGCTGTTTTTT.

This sequence joins TRBV7-3 and TRBJ2-3; the D is unclear. The CDR3 totals 13 residues. Trimming left V 5 bases short and J 4 bases short, with 10 bases between. Germline V CDR1 and CDR2: SGHTA, FQGTGA. CDR3 nucleotides: TGTGCCAGCAGCGCCCCGATGTCAGATACGCAGTATTTT. The encoded protein is CASSAPMSDTQYF.

The V call is TRBV4-1, the J call TRBJ2-5; no clear D gene. Trimming stripped 0 bases from V and 5 bases from J, with 16 bases between. This CDR3 has 16 residues. CDR1 is MGHRA and CDR2 is YSYEKL in the germline V gene. In DNA, the CDR3 is TGCGCCAGCAGCCAAGAGAGCAGGATCGGATTGGAGACCCAGTACTTC. Amino acid sequence: CASSQESRIGLETQYF.